What follows are 27 T cell receptor beta chains derived from one specimen sequenced in a study of Ad26.COV2.S vaccination and SARS-CoV-2 variants. Produced via immunoSEQ multiplex PCR; TCRdb's table is partial and in-frame only. The table shows around 310,000 clones, with 75% to 90% occurring only once. Treatment given: around 19 received Ad26.COV2.S at low or high dose, single or two shots; about 5 received placebo; per-sample allocation not given. Sample collection was performed on day 63 after the first vaccine or placebo injection. This specimen consisted of peripheral blood, obtained in a trial of Ad26.COV2.S vaccine versus placebo. The source is a person aged 18-60 years who received the Ad26.COV2.S COVID-19 vaccine or a placebo.

The DNA of the CDR3 is TGTGCCAGCAGCTTAATGGGGGGAGACACTGAAGCTTTCTTT. Protein: CASSLMGGDTEAFF. The chain carries TRBV7-3 and TRBJ1-1; tentatively, D is TRBD1 (5 bases). This CDR3 contains 14 residues. Trimming took off 1 base at V and 3 bases at J, with 9 bases between the two ends. The germline V gene encodes CDR1 SGHTA and CDR2 FQGTGA.

The rearrangement joins TRBV19 to TRBJ1-4; the match to TRBD1 covers 8 bases. The CDR3 sequence is 15 residues long. Germline values: CDR1 LNHDA, CDR2 SQIVND (reference sequence). V lost 4 bases and J lost 5; bases outside the gene matches: 6. In DNA, the CDR3 is TGTGCCAGTAGTACATACAGGGGGGAGAATGAAAAACTGTTTTTT. Translated, it gives CASSTYRGENEKLFF.

V usage is TRBV12-5 and J usage is TRBJ2-2; perhaps TRBD1 as D (5 bases). CDR1 and CDR2 from the germline V gene are LGHNT and FRNRAP. The CDR3 contains 12 residues. With 6 bases removed from V and 7 bases from J, the gap between germline ends came to 9 bases. CDR3 loop: CASGREGGELFF. As DNA, the CDR3 is TGTGCTAGTGGCAGGGAAGGCGGGGAGCTGTTTTTT. The whole variable domain, remainder taken from reference TRBV12-5 and TRBJ2-2, is DARVTQTPRHKVTEMGQEVTMRCQPILGHNTVFWYRQTMMQGLELLAYFRNRAPLDDSGMPKDRFSAEMPDATLATLKIQPSEPRDSAVYFCASGREGGELFFGEGSRLTVL.

V usage is TRBV19 and J usage is TRBJ1-5, with D perhaps TRBD1 (5 bases). From germline, CDR1 is LNHDA and CDR2 SQIVND (reference sequence). V lost 6 bases and J lost 1, with 22 bases in between. The CDR3 covers 18 residues. CDR3 in amino acids: CASSLPGDQPRSNQPQHF. The CDR3 coding sequence is TGTGCCAGTAGCCTACCGGGGGACCAACCTCGGAGCAATCAGCCCCAGCATTTT.

The chain uses TRBV7-6 and TRBJ1-1; D unresolved. The CDR3 extends over 13 amino acids. The V end lost 5 bases, the J end lost 2 bases, and 9 bases lay between the germline ends. Germline loops: CDR1 SGHVS, CDR2 FNYEAQ. CDR3 in amino acids: CASSAISNTEAFF. CDR3 coding DNA: TGTGCCAGCAGCGCGATATCAAACACTGAAGCTTTCTTT.

The J gene is TRBJ1-1, the V gene TRBV28; no definite D call. The CDR3 length is 11 residues. Germline values: CDR1 MDHEN, CDR2 SYDVKM. V lost 3 bases, J lost 6 bases, and 5 bases lay in between. The CDR3 sequence: CASSFRSEAFF. In DNA form, the CDR3 reads TGTGCCAGCAGTTTTCGTTCTGAAGCTTTCTTT.

This chain connects TRBV27 to TRBJ2-1; the match to TRBD2 covers 10 bases. Germline assignment: CDR1 MNHEY and CDR2 SMNVEV (reference sequence). V lost 5 bases and J lost 4; bases outside the gene matches: 8. This CDR3 spans 16 amino acids. The CDR3 DNA reads TGTGCCAGCAGTCCCCTAGCGGGAGTTATATACAATGAGCAGTTCTTC. Amino acids: CASSPLAGVIYNEQFF.

The chain joins TRBV7-2 to TRBJ2-5; D may be TRBD1 (6 bases). V lost 1 base and J lost 4, with 7 bases in between. CDR3 length: 13 residues. The germline V gene has CDR1 SGHTA and CDR2 FQGNSA. CDR3 in amino acids: CASSLVGGETQYF. In nucleotides, the CDR3 is TGTGCCAGCAGCTTAGTAGGGGGAGAGACCCAGTACTTC.

The chain joins TRBV13 to TRBJ2-7; the D gene is possibly TRBD2 (5 bases). Per the germline V gene, CDR1 is PRHDT and CDR2 is FYEKMQ (reference sequence). The CDR3 totals 15 residues. V lost 5 bases, J lost 2 bases, and 16 bases lay in between. CDR3 in amino acids: CASSPAAGNPYEQYF. The CDR3 region has the DNA TGTGCCAGCAGCCCAGCAGCCGGGAACCCCTACGAGCAGTACTTC.

The chain carries TRBV2 and TRBJ1-6; D remains ambiguous. V was trimmed by 10 bases and J by 11 bases, leaving 9 bases between them. From germline, CDR1 is SNHLY and CDR2 FYNNEI. The CDR3 loop spans 10 amino acids. CDR3: CATTGTPLHF. CDR3 in DNA: TGTGCCACCACCGGGACACCCCTCCACTTT.

V gene TRBV3-1 (or the pseudogene TRBV3-2) combines with J gene TRBJ2-5; 8 nucleotides align to TRBD2. The CDR3 has 16 amino acids. Germline CDR1 is LGHDT and CDR2 is YNNKEL (reference sequence). With 1 base clipped from V and 5 bases from J, the junction kept 9 bases outside the gene matches. The CDR3 DNA follows: TGTGCCAGCAGCCAAGCTTCGGGAGGGCCTTATGAGACCCAGTACTTC. It translates to CASSQASGGPYETQYF.

The chain has TRBV4-1 and TRBJ1-3; 7 bases match TRBD1. Germline V lookup: CDR1 MGHRA, CDR2 YSYEKL. The CDR3 extends over 18 amino acids. After removal of 0 bases from V and 0 bases from J, the junction contained 8 bases not matched to a gene. The DNA of the CDR3 is TGCGCCAGCAGCCAAGATCGACAGGGCCTTATCTCTGGAAACACCATATATTTT. It encodes CASSQDRQGLISGNTIYF.

The CDR3 DNA reads as TGCGCCAGCAGCATGGGACAGGGTTCGGTCGCTGAAGCTTTCTTT. The encoded protein is CASSMGQGSVAEAFF. The chain has TRBV5-1 and TRBJ1-1, with 9 bases lining up with TRBD1. V lost 4 bases and J lost 6; bases outside the gene matches: 10. The CDR3 has 15 amino acids. The germline V gene has CDR1 SGHRS and CDR2 YFSETQ.

The V gene is TRBV4-1, the J gene TRBJ2-2; TRBD2 agrees at 11 bases. Per the germline V gene, CDR1 is MGHRA and CDR2 is YSYEKL. The V segment lost 4 bases and the J segment 0 bases; nucleotides outside the gene matches: 10. The length of the CDR3 is 19 residues. The CDR3 here is CASSRRGLAGGSNTGELFF. CDR3 sequence (DNA): TGCGCCAGCAGCCGAAGGGGTCTAGCGGGGGGATCGAACACCGGGGAGCTGTTTTTT.

The J gene is TRBJ2-3, the V gene TRBV14; TRBD1 agrees at 7 bases. J was trimmed by 3 bases and V by 5 bases; bases with no gene match: 5. There are 14 residues in the CDR3. CDR1 and CDR2 from the germline V gene are SGHDN and FVKESK. The CDR3 bases are TGTGCCAGCAGCTTTGACAGGGTTACAGATACGCAGTATTTT. It specifies CASSFDRVTDTQYF.

The chain recombines TRBV12-5 with TRBJ1-1, with D tentatively TRBD1 (5 bases). Germline V gene data show CDR1 as LGHNT and CDR2 as FRNRAP. The V gene lost 6 bases and the J gene lost 3 bases, with 20 bases spanning the gap. This CDR3 is built from 16 residues. The CDR3 region has the DNA TGTGCTAGTGGATCCCCCCGGGGGTCAAGAGACACTGAAGCTTTCTTT. Its protein is CASGSPRGSRDTEAFF. The variable domain in full, completed from reference TRBV12-5 and TRBJ1-1, reads DARVTQTPRHKVTEMGQEVTMRCQPILGHNTVFWYRQTMMQGLELLAYFRNRAPLDDSGMPKDRFSAEMPDATLATLKIQPSEPRDSAVYFCASGSPRGSRDTEAFFGQGTRLTVV.

The chain links TRBV6-1 to TRBJ2-7, with a tentative D call TRBD2 (6 bases). Between the trimmed V and J ends, which lost 3 bases and 4 bases, there was a span of 13 bases. From germline, CDR1 is MNHNS and CDR2 SASEGT. The CDR3 has 14 residues. This CDR3 is CASSDRGLGYEQYV. CDR3 DNA sequence: TGTGCCAGCAGTGACCGGGGACTCGGTTACGAGCAGTACGTC.

This chain connects TRBV27 to TRBJ1-1, with 7 bases matching TRBD1. The V segment lost 11 bases and the J segment 3 bases; nucleotides outside the gene matches: 9. Germline-derived CDR1 and CDR2 are MNHEY and SMNVEV (reference sequence). CDR3 size: 13 residues. The CDR3: CASGSGGYTEAFF. In DNA, the CDR3 is TGTGCCTCCGGATCAGGGGGATACACTGAAGCTTTCTTT.

V gene TRBV4-1 combines with J gene TRBJ1-2, with D unclear. Germline values: CDR1 MGHRA, CDR2 YSYEKL. V lost 5 bases and J lost 8, with 15 bases in between. This CDR3 is built from 13 residues. In DNA form, the CDR3 reads TGCGCCAGCAGCGTGCCGGGAACTAGGGGCTACACCTTC. As protein: CASSVPGTRGYTF.

About this clone itself: A single base separates this from a much larger clone, so it may be a read error. The rearrangement joins TRBV4-1 to TRBJ2-5; D gene unclear. With 0 bases removed from V and 5 bases from J, the gap between germline ends came to 4 bases. This CDR3 contains 12 residues. CDR1 is MGHRA, CDR2 YSYEKL, per germline. In DNA, the CDR3 is TGCGCCAGCAGCCAAGATCTGGAGACCCAGTACTTC. Translated: CASSQDLETQYF.

The chain couples TRBV28 to TRBJ2-7; D gene ambiguous. The V and J ends lost 4 bases and 2 bases respectively, with 9 bases between them. Per germline, CDR1 MDHEN and CDR2 SYDVKM. This CDR3 is built from 13 residues. In nucleotides, the CDR3 is TGTGCCAGCAGTTCCACCAGACCCTACGAGCAGTACGTC. It is translated as CASSSTRPYEQYV.

This chain links TRBV2 with TRBJ1-1; no firm D call. V was pared by 7 bases and J by 5 bases, with 11 bases between. Germline CDR1 is SNHLY and CDR2 is FYNNEI. The CDR3 has 12 amino acids. CDR3: CASKYQVTEAFF. The CDR3 coding sequence is TGTGCCAGCAAGTACCAGGTTACTGAAGCTTTCTTT.

To note about this clone: Other DNA sequences in this sample translate to the same CDR3. CDR3 sequence reads: CASSLLDQPQHF. CDR3 nucleotides: TGTGCCAGCAGTTTGTTGGATCAGCCCCAGCATTTT. The chain couples TRBV12-3 or TRBV12-4 to TRBJ1-5, with unresolved D. The CDR3 runs to 12 residues. V dropped 3 bases and J dropped 5 bases, with 5 bases sitting between them.

V gene TRBV6-5 combines with J gene TRBJ1-3, with D possibly TRBD1 on 6 matching bases. The CDR3 has 15 amino acids. Germline CDR1 is MNHEY and CDR2 is SVGAGI. The V and J ends lost 0 bases and 4 bases respectively, with 10 bases between them. The CDR3 DNA is TGTGCCAGCAGTTACTCCGAGGGGGGAGGAAACACCATATATTTT. As protein: CASSYSEGGGNTIYF.

This chain connects TRBV7-8 to TRBJ2-7; weak D call: TRBD1 (5 bases). The germline V gene has CDR1 SGHVS and CDR2 FQNEAQ. CDR3 length: 14 residues. V shed 4 bases and J shed 1 base, with 11 bases lying between them. CDR3 in amino acids: CASSSTALSYEQYF. The CDR3 DNA reads TGTGCCAGCAGCTCGACAGCGCTATCCTACGAGCAGTACTTC.

The CDR3: CASSQRDRGNQQFF. The CDR3, as DNA: TGTGCCAGCAGCCAAAGGGACAGGGGTAATCAGCAGTTCTTC. This chain links TRBV3-1 (or the pseudogene TRBV3-2) with TRBJ2-1; 10 bases line up with TRBD1. CDR1 and CDR2 from the germline V gene are LGHDT and YNNKEL (reference sequence). The CDR3 is 14 amino acids. The V segment lost 2 bases and the J segment 11 bases; nucleotides outside the gene matches: 6.

This clone was counted once. J is TRBJ2-7 and V is TRBV27; D is perhaps TRBD1 or TRBD2 (5 bases each). The CDR3 runs to 17 residues. The ends were cut back, 1 base at V and 1 base at J, with 17 bases in the middle. Germline V gene lookup returns CDR1 MNHEY and CDR2 SMNVEV (reference sequence). CDR3 amino acids: CASSLLGVTDISYEQYF. Written as DNA, the CDR3 is TGTGCCAGCAGTTTATTGGGGGTAACAGACATTTCCTACGAGCAGTACTTC.